This T cell receptor (beta chain) is from a study of blood T cell repertoires in COVID-19. As for the study in general: The samples span acute and convalescent COVID-19 from the United States, Italy and Spain. Sample material is recorded as cDNA or gDNA derived from T cells, B-cell-depleted T cells, or PBMCs.

The authors' processing: Amplification from reference gene primers served as the basis for estimated nucleated cell counts. Libraries were prepared by immunoSEQ multiplex PCR; TCRdb keeps only in-frame clonotypes and omits some of them. V, J and clone size reflect that table, while D and trimming were determined from the DNA. Here the sample spans roughly 80,000 clones, about 85% being singletons. The V gene end was trimmed by 4 bases and the J gene end by 7 bases; junction bases not matched to a gene: 11. The CDR3 runs 18 residues. The V gene's germline CDR1 is SEHNR and CDR2 FQNEAQ (reference sequence).

The origin of this receptor is a human donor in a cohort sampled during active COVID-19. The chain carries TRBV7-9 and TRBJ2-1; 15 nucleotides align to TRBD2. The sequencing input was peripheral blood. The CDR3 DNA is TGTGCCAGCAGCTCCAGGTCAGGACTAGCGGGAGGGCCAAATGAGCAGTTCTTC. Encoded protein: CASSSRSGLAGGPNEQFF.